The 14 T cell receptor beta chains in this list originate from one sample, sequenced in a study of blood T cell repertoires in COVID-19. Method: immunoSEQ multiplex PCR; TCRdb's copy keeps in-frame clones and lacks some. This table has 240,000 or so clones, roughly nine tenths appearing once. The sequencing input was peripheral blood. The receptors derive from a man between 60 and 70 years old who had recovered from COVID-19.

The J gene is TRBJ2-5, the V gene TRBV18; possible D gene TRBD2, 7 bases. Germline CDR1 reads KGHSH; CDR2 reads LQKENI. Trimming took off 0 bases at V and 4 bases at J, with 9 bases between the two ends. CDR3 length equals 14 residues. CDR3 amino acids: CASSPPRGAETQYF. CDR3 nucleotides: TGTGCCAGCTCACCACCACGGGGGGCAGAGACCCAGTACTTC.

This clone was observed a single time. V is TRBV6-5 and J is TRBJ1-2; 7 bases line up with TRBD1. CDR3 length equals 16 residues. V shed 4 bases and J 4 bases; nucleotides not matched to a gene: 12. Germline V CDR1 and CDR2: MNHEY, SVGAGI. This CDR3 reads CASSWAADRIFYGYTF. Written as DNA, the CDR3 is TGTGCCAGCAGTTGGGCCGCGGACAGGATTTTCTATGGCTACACCTTC.

This chain uses TRBV19 with TRBJ1-2; D gene ambiguous. The CDR3 is made up of 14 amino acids. The V gene lost 2 bases and the J gene lost 6 bases, with 13 bases spanning the gap. From germline, CDR1 is LNHDA and CDR2 SQIVND (reference sequence). The CDR3 region has the DNA TGTGCCAGTAGTATATTATCGGGAGTCAATGGCTACACCTTC. This encodes CASSILSGVNGYTF.

V gene TRBV28 combines with J gene TRBJ1-1; 10 bases are shared with TRBD1. In germline, CDR1 is MDHEN, CDR2 SYDVKM. Germline trimming cut 4 bases from V and 5 bases from J; bases unmatched to any gene: 13. The CDR3 sequence is 17 residues long. This CDR3 is CASSSPGDRGGRTEAFF. The CDR3 region has the DNA TGTGCCAGCAGTTCCCCTGGGGACAGGGGAGGAAGGACTGAAGCTTTCTTT.

V is TRBV25-1 and J is TRBJ2-2, with 7 bases lining up with TRBD1. Germline V gene lookup returns CDR1 MGHDK and CDR2 SYGVNS. J was trimmed by 6 bases and V by 5 bases; bases with no gene match: 3. The CDR3 totals 13 residues. The chain's CDR3 is CASSLGGAGELFF. CDR3 nucleotide sequence: TGTGCCAGCAGTTTAGGGGGCGCCGGGGAGCTGTTTTTT.

The J gene is TRBJ2-1, the V gene TRBV24-1; 7 bases line up with TRBD1. CDR3 size: 13 residues. Looked up from germline, CDR1 is KGHDR and CDR2 is SFDVKD. The V and J ends lost 8 bases and 5 bases, in that order; junction bases with no gene match: 5. The CDR3 nucleotides read TGTGCCACCAAGGGGACAGCTAACAATGAGCAGTTCTTC. Translation gives CATKGTANNEQFF.

The chain has TRBV3-1 (or the pseudogene TRBV3-2) and TRBJ2-5, with D perhaps TRBD1 (6 bases). Germline V gene sequence: CDR1 LGHDT, CDR2 YNNKEL (reference sequence). Trimming shortened V by 4 bases and J by 2 bases, and 17 bases separated the two germline ends. This CDR3 has 16 residues. The CDR3 loop reads CASSPPKSGVQETQYF. The CDR3 DNA follows: TGTGCCAGCAGCCCCCCAAAGTCAGGGGTTCAAGAGACCCAGTACTTC.

This sequence joins TRBV19 and TRBJ1-4; 9 nucleotides line up with TRBD1. The CDR3 totals 15 residues. The ends lost 7 bases at V and 5 bases at J; junction bases unmatched: 8. The V gene's germline CDR1 is LNHDA and CDR2 SQIVND (reference sequence). The CDR3 coding sequence is TGTGCCAGTAAAAGACAGGGGGTATGGAATGAAAAACTGTTTTTT. It codes for CASKRQGVWNEKLFF.

The chain recombines TRBV19 with TRBJ1-6; no firm D call. This CDR3 is 15 amino acids long. Germline V gene lookup returns CDR1 LNHDA and CDR2 SQIVND (reference sequence). Trimming removed 1 base at V and 0 bases at J, with 4 bases between. The CDR3: CASSIGGSYNSPLHF. DNA of the CDR3: TGTGCCAGTAGTATAGGAGGCTCCTATAATTCACCCCTCCACTTT.

V is TRBV9 and J is TRBJ1-2; 10 bases agree with TRBD1. This CDR3 is 16 amino acids long. CDR1 SGDLS and CDR2 YYNGEE come from the germline V gene. V lost 3 bases and J lost 4; bases outside the gene matches: 9. The CDR3 reads CASSATGTGVGYGYTF. As DNA, the CDR3 is TGTGCCAGCAGCGCTACCGGGACAGGGGTGGGCTATGGCTACACCTTC.

The chain carries TRBV12-5 and TRBJ2-7; TRBD2 aligns across 11 bases. The CDR3 has 18 amino acids. V was clipped by 1 base and J by 7 bases; unmatched bases: 15. Germline loops: CDR1 LGHNT, CDR2 FRNRAP. The CDR3 DNA follows: TGTGCTAGTGGTTTGGGACCTACTAGCGGGGGCGTGCTCGGAGAGCAGTACTTC. This translates into CASGLGPTSGGVLGEQYF.

This clone was picked up a small number of times. The gene calls are TRBV19 and TRBJ1-4, with 7 positions matching TRBD1. CDR1 is LNHDA, CDR2 SQIVND, per germline (reference sequence). The CDR3 has 15 amino acids. V was clipped by 5 bases and J by 3 bases; unmatched bases: 6. The CDR3, as DNA: TGTGCCAGTAGTCCGTCGACAGGGCCTAATGAAAAACTGTTTTTT. Encoded protein: CASSPSTGPNEKLFF.

The V call is TRBV7-2, the J call TRBJ1-6; D is uncertain. The germline V and J ends were trimmed by 3 bases and 7 bases, with 10 bases remaining between them. The germline CDR1 and CDR2 sequences are SGHTA and FQGNSA. CDR3 length: 14 residues. CDR3 bases: TGTGCCAGCAGCTTTTGGCAGTTCAATTCACCCCTCCACTTT. This codes for CASSFWQFNSPLHF.

The J gene is TRBJ2-1, the V gene TRBV3-1 (or the pseudogene TRBV3-2), with D possibly TRBD1 on 6 matching bases. The germline gives CDR1 LGHDT, CDR2 YNNKEL (reference sequence). V shed 3 bases and J shed 10 bases, with 16 bases lying between them. CDR3 length: 14 amino acids. The CDR3 bases are TGTGCCAGCAGCCACAAAGAGGGGGTTCGGGAGCAGTTCTTC. Protein product: CASSHKEGVREQFF.